The 8 T cell receptor beta chains below were found in one sample sequenced in a study of blood T cell repertoires in COVID-19. Clones were sequenced by immunoSEQ multiplex PCR, and TCRdb holds only the in-frame ones, with some missing. Among 99,000 or so clones listed, approximately 85% were seen once. Sequencing was carried out using peripheral blood. The receptors shown here come from a man in his sixties with acute or convalescent COVID-19.

The CDR3 coding sequence is TGTGCCAGCAGCTTCTCCGGGGTTCACACCGGGGAGCTGTTTTTT. Translation: CASSFSGVHTGELFF. The chain joins TRBV7-2 to TRBJ2-2; perhaps TRBD2 as D (5 bases). Trimming took off 3 bases at V and 3 bases at J, with 11 bases between the two ends. The CDR3 sequence is 15 residues long. The germline V gene has CDR1 SGHTA and CDR2 FQGNSA.

This chain joins TRBV29-1 and TRBJ1-1, with no clear D. The CDR3 contains 13 residues. V was clipped by 4 bases and J by 5 bases, with 14 bases between them. The germline V gene encodes CDR1 SQVTM and CDR2 ANQGSEA. The CDR3 DNA reads as TGCAGCGTTGTTGGAGGAGGTAGGACTGAAGCTTTCTTT. It translates to CSVVGGGRTEAFF.

This chain links TRBV19 with TRBJ2-1, with 11 bases that match TRBD1. The germline gives CDR1 LNHDA, CDR2 SQIVND (reference sequence). CDR3 length: 18 amino acids. Losses at the gene ends were 4 bases for V and 3 bases for J; bases not matched to a gene: 11. Written as DNA, the CDR3 is TGTGCCAGTAGTACTGGACAGGGGGCCTTTCGGGGCTACAATGAGCAGTTCTTC. Translating it yields CASSTGQGAFRGYNEQFF.

The V gene is TRBV23-1, the J gene TRBJ2-5; 9 nucleotides match TRBD1. TRBV23-1 is known as an ORF, though its function is uncertain. The CDR3 consists of 21 residues. With 4 bases clipped from V and 0 bases from J, the junction kept 21 bases outside the gene matches. The chain's CDR3 is CASSPRWGTGGHHRNQETQYF. CDR3 bases: TGCGCCAGCAGTCCGAGATGGGGTACAGGGGGCCACCACCGTAACCAAGAGACCCAGTACTTC.

This clone was observed a single time. The chain combines TRBV9 with TRBJ2-5; TRBD2 matches at 7 bases. V lost 4 bases to trimming and J lost 3 bases; unmatched junction nucleotides: 6. This CDR3 region has 14 residues. CDR1 is SGDLS and CDR2 is YYNGEE in the germline V gene. DNA for the CDR3: TGTGCCAGCAGCCCGTTGGGGGGGAAAGAGACCCAGTACTTC. Its translation: CASSPLGGKETQYF. The full variable domain, its missing parts supplied by reference TRBV9 and TRBJ2-5, is DSGVTQTPKHLITATGQRVTLRCSPRSGDLSVYWYQQSLDQGLQFLIQYYNGEERAKGNILERFSAQQFPDLHSELNLSSLELGDSALYFCASSPLGGKETQYFGPGTRLLVL.

The chain combines TRBV30 with TRBJ2-7; D call uncertain. V lost 1 base and J lost 0, with 4 bases in between. The germline CDR1 and CDR2 sequences are GTSNPN and SVGIG (reference sequence). The CDR3 runs to 12 residues. This CDR3 reads CAWSDSSYEQYF. The CDR3 region has the DNA TGTGCCTGGAGTGACAGCTCCTACGAGCAGTACTTC.

The CDR3 coding sequence is TGTGCCAGTAGGGGAGGGGACACTTCTAACTATGGCTACACCTTC. The encoded protein is CASRGGDTSNYGYTF. V and J are TRBV19 and TRBJ1-2; D possibly corresponds to TRBD1 (6 bases). Trimming pared 6 bases from V and 0 bases from J, leaving 14 bases between. Germline values: CDR1 LNHDA, CDR2 SQIVND (reference sequence). The CDR3 is made up of 15 amino acids.

The chain is built from TRBV24-1 and TRBJ2-2, with 9 bases matching TRBD1. Germline V gene sequence: CDR1 KGHDR, CDR2 SFDVKD. Trimming at V came to 4 bases and at J to 2 bases, leaving 4 bases not matched to a gene. The CDR3 extends over 16 amino acids. DNA for the CDR3: TGTGCCACCAGTGACCCGACAGGGGGAAACACCGGGGAGCTGTTTTTT. Its protein product is CATSDPTGGNTGELFF.